This T cell receptor (beta chain) was profiled in a study of T cell repertoires in cytomegalovirus infection. Overall study: TCR beta signatures that were public indicated CMV infection and matching HLA type.

A few counts support this clonotype. Its target is not known. The V end was cut by 8 bases, the J end by 5 bases, with 21 bases between. Germline CDR1 is MDHEN and CDR2 is SYDVKM. The CDR3 sequence is 15 residues long. TCRdb recomputed calls from the reads with MiXCR, one row per CDR3 protein. The data show about 830,000 distinct CDR3 sequences, 32% seen once. The rearrangement uses TRBV28 and TRBJ1-1; possible D gene TRBD1, 5 bases. The TCR comes from a human donor in good health (CMV status not recorded). Some clones in this sample may be carry-over from other donors' samples. The sequencing here drew on cultured CD8+ T cells from PBMCs, taken from culture after CMV antigen stimulation. CDR3 sequence: CASGTGSPGGTEAFF. The CDR3 DNA reads TGTGCCAGCGGTACAGGCTCACCGGGGGGGACTGAAGCTTTCTTT.